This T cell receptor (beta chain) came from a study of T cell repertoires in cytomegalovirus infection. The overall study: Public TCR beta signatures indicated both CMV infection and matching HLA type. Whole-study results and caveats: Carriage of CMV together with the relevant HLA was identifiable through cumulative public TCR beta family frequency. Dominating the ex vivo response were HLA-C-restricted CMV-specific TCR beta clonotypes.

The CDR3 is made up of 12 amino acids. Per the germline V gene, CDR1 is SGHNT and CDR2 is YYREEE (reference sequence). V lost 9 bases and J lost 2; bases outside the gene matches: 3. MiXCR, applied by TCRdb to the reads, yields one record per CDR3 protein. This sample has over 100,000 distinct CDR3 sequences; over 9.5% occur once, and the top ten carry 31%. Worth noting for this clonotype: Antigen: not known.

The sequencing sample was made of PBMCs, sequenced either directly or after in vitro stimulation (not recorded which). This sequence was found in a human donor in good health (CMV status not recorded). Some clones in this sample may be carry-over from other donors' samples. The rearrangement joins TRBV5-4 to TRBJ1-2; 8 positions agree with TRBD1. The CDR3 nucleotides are TGTGCCATGGACAGGGCAAACTATGGCTACACCTTC. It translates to CAMDRANYGYTF. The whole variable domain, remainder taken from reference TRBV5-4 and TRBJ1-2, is ETGVTQSPTHLIKTRGQQVTLRCSSQSGHNTVSWYQQALGQGPQFIFQYYREEENGRGNFPPRFSGLQFPNYSSELNVNALELDDSALYLCAMDRANYGYTFGSGTRLTVV.